This entry describes one T cell receptor beta chain. At one boundary the junction diverges from the germline segment, which might be a read error. In Seattle, patients joined the study during active infection and were tracked longitudinally. This sample was taken from a study of blood T cell repertoires in COVID-19. Overall study: Sources were T cells, B-cell-depleted T cells, or PBMCs; the material itself was cDNA or gDNA.

Per the study methods: Scientists estimated how many nucleated cells there were by amplifying reference gene primers. Generated by immunoSEQ multiplex PCR, the TCRdb table keeps only in-frame clones and is missing some. V, J and clone size are those of that table, while D and trimming were read from the DNA. The repertoire holds 410,000 or so clones, with roughly 90% as singletons. Germline lookup yields CDR1 SSHAT and CDR2 FNYEAQ (reference sequence). This CDR3 has 15 amino acids. The sequenced material came from peripheral blood. J is TRBJ2-5 and V is TRBV7-7; 15 bases match TRBD2. This receptor was identified in a middle-aged woman with COVID-19, enrolled during active disease. CDR3 sequence (DNA): TGTGCTAGCAGCTTCGGACTAGCGGGGGGGCAGACCCAGTACTTC. Its protein is CASSFGLAGGQTQYF.